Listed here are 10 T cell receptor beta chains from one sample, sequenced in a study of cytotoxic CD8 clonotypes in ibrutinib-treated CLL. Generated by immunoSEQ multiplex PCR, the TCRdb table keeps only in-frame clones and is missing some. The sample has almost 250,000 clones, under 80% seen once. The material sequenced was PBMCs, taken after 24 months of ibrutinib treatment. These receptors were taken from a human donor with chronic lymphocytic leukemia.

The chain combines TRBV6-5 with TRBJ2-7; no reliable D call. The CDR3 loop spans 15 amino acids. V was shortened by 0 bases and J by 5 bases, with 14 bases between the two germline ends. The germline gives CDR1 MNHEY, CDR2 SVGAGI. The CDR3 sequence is CASSYSKGKPHEQYF. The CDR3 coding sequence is TGTGCCAGCAGTTACTCGAAAGGGAAACCCCACGAGCAGTACTTC.

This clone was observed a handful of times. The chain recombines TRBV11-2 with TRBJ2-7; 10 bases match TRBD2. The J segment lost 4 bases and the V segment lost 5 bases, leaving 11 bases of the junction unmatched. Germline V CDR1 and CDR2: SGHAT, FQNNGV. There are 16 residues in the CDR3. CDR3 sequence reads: CASSLEGTSVIYEQYF. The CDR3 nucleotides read TGTGCCAGCAGCCTGGAGGGGACTAGCGTAATATACGAGCAGTACTTC.

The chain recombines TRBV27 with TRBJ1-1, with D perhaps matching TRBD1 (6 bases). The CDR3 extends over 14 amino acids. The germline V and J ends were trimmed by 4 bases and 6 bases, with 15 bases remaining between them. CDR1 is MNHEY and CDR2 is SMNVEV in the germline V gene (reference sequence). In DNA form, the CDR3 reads TGTGCCAGCAGTTGGGGGGGGCGCGCCTCTGAAGCTTTCTTT. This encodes CASSWGGRASEAFF.

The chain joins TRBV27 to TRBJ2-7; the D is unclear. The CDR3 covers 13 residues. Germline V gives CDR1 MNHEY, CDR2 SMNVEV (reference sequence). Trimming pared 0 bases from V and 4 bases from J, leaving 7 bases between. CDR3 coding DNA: TGTGCCAGCAGTTTATCGGTGGGATACGAGCAGTACTTC. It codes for CASSLSVGYEQYF.

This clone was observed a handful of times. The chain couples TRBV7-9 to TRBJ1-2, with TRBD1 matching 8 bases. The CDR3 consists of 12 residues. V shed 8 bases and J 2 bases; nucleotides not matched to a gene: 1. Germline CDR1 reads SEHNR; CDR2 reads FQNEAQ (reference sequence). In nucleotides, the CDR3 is TGTGCCAGCGCAGGGGGCAACTATGGCTACACCTTC. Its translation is CASAGGNYGYTF.

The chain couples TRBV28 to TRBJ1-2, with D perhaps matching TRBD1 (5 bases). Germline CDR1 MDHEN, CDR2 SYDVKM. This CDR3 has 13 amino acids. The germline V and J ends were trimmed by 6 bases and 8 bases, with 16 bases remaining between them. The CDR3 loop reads CASSPGAGFGYTF. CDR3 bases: TGTGCCAGCAGCCCAGGAGCAGGGTTCGGCTACACCTTC.

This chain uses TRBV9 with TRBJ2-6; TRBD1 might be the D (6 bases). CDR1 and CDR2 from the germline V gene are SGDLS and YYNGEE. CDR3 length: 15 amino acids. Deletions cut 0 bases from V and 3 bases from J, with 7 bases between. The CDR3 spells CASSVDRVGANVLTF. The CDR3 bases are TGTGCCAGCAGCGTAGACAGGGTTGGGGCCAACGTCCTGACTTTC. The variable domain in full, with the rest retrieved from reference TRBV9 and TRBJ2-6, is DSGVTQTPKHLITATGQRVTLRCSPRSGDLSVYWYQQSLDQGLQFLIQYYNGEERAKGNILERFSAQQFPDLHSELNLSSLELGDSALYFCASSVDRVGANVLTFGAGSRLTVL.

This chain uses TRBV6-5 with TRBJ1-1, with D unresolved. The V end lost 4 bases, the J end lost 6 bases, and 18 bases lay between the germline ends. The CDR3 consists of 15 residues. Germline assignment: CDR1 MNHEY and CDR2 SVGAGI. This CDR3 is CASSLEGITLAEAFF. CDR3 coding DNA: TGTGCCAGCAGTTTGGAGGGAATAACTCTAGCTGAAGCTTTCTTT.

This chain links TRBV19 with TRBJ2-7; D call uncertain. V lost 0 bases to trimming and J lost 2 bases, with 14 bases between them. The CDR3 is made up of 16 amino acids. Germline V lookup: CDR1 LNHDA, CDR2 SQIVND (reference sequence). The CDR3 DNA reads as TGTGCCAGTAGTATAGATGCGTCAGGTAAAGCCTACGAGCAGTACTTC. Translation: CASSIDASGKAYEQYF. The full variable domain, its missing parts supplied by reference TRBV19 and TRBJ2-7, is DGGITQSPKYLFRKEGQNVTLSCEQNLNHDAMYWYRQDPGQGLRLIYYSQIVNDFQKGDIAEGYSVSREKKESFPLTVTSAQKNPTAFYLCASSIDASGKAYEQYFGPGTRLTVT.

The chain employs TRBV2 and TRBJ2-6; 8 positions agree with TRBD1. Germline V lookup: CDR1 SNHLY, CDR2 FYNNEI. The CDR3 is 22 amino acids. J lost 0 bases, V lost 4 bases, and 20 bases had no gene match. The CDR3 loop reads CASSVSETGEYGAPSGANVLTF. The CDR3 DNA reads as TGTGCCAGCAGTGTCAGTGAGACAGGGGAATATGGGGCCCCCTCTGGGGCCAACGTCCTGACTTTC.